The 8 T cell receptor beta chains below come from one sample, sequenced in a study of beta chain features in type 1 diabetes. The entirety of the isolated RNA underwent reverse transcription, so expressed TCRB transcripts were sequenced. Clones were sequenced by immunoSEQ multiplex PCR, and TCRdb holds only the in-frame ones, with some missing. In the table there are more than 550,000 clones, over 12% of which are singletons. Study-level findings and limits: Across all four CD4+ subsets, people with type 1 diabetes showed modestly shorter TCRB CDR3s.

No antigen is known for these receptors. The sample consisted of naive CD4+ T cells from blood. These receptors were taken from a man aged 18 to 35 with type 1 diabetes.

This sequence joins TRBV29-1 and TRBJ2-3, with 7 nucleotides matching TRBD1. Losses at the gene ends were 7 bases for V and 0 bases for J; bases not matched to a gene: 4. CDR3 length: 13 residues. Germline-derived CDR1 and CDR2 are SQVTM and ANQGSEA. CDR3: CSARDSSTDTQYF. The CDR3 DNA reads TGCAGCGCCCGGGACAGTAGCACAGATACGCAGTATTTT.

This chain joins TRBV28 and TRBJ2-7; 7 bases are shared with TRBD1. The germline V gene has CDR1 MDHEN and CDR2 SYDVKM. Germline trimming cut 4 bases from V and 2 bases from J; bases unmatched to any gene: 5. There are 14 residues in the CDR3. CDR3 in DNA: TGTGCCAGCAGTTCAGTGACAGGGACCTACGAGCAGTACTTC. Amino acid sequence: CASSSVTGTYEQYF. Full variable domain (outside the CDR3, taken from reference TRBV28 and TRBJ2-7): DVKVTQSSRYLVKRTGEKVFLECVQDMDHENMFWYRQDPGLGLRLIYFSYDVKMKEKGDIPEGYSVSREKKERFSLILESASTNQTSMYLCASSSVTGTYEQYFGPGTRLTVT.

This clone turned up a few times. The rearrangement uses TRBV29-1 and TRBJ1-2; D perhaps matches TRBD1 (6 bases). Germline V gene data show CDR1 as SQVTM and CDR2 as ANQGSEA. CDR3 size: 14 residues. The V end lost 4 bases, the J end lost 4 bases, and 16 bases lay between the germline ends. DNA for the CDR3: TGCAGCGTTGGGGACAATCGTTACCCCTATGGCTACACCTTC. This codes for CSVGDNRYPYGYTF.

As regards this clone: The same CDR3 arises from other DNA sequences in this sample as well. V usage is TRBV30 and J usage is TRBJ2-7; D remains unclear. This CDR3 comprises 13 residues. Germline V gives CDR1 GTSNPN, CDR2 SVGIG (reference sequence). V was clipped by 0 bases and J by 3 bases, with 9 bases between them. CDR3 protein: CAWSVGLDYEQYF. Here the CDR3 DNA reads TGTGCCTGGAGTGTCGGTCTGGACTACGAGCAGTACTTC. The full variable domain, rest sourced from reference TRBV30 and TRBJ2-7, is SQTIHQWPATLVQPVGSPLSLECTVEGTSNPNLYWYRQAAGRGLQLLFYSVGIGQISSEVPQNLSASRPQDRQFILSSKKLLLSDSGFYLCAWSVGLDYEQYFGPGTRLTVT.

The sample holds a few counts of this clone. The sample carries other DNA sequences with the same CDR3. This chain uses TRBV20-1 with TRBJ2-7; D ambiguous. The V and J ends lost 3 bases and 1 base respectively, with 4 bases between them. The germline CDR1 and CDR2 sequences are DFQATT and SNEGSKA (reference sequence). The CDR3 runs to 11 residues. The DNA of the CDR3 is TGCAGTGCTAGGATGTCCTACGAGCAGTACTTC. Translated: CSARMSYEQYF.

This clone came up a few times. CDR3 loop: CASSQDFTGGSDEKLFF. CDR3 in DNA: TGTGCCAGCAGCCAAGATTTCACAGGGGGCTCGGATGAAAAACTGTTTTTT. The chain joins TRBV4-2 to TRBJ1-4; 9 bases align to TRBD1. This CDR3 is 17 amino acids long. Losses at the gene ends were 0 bases for V and 6 bases for J; bases not matched to a gene: 8. From germline, CDR1 is LGHNA and CDR2 YNFKEQ.

A few counts support this clone. CDR3 sequence: CASSLRVGAKETQYF. The CDR3 region has the DNA TGTGCCAGCAGCTTAAGGGTCGGCGCCAAAGAGACCCAGTACTTC. The rearrangement links TRBV7-9 to TRBJ2-5; D is ambiguous. V lost 2 bases to trimming and J lost 3 bases, with 13 bases between them. Germline CDR1 reads SEHNR; CDR2 reads FQNEAQ (reference sequence). The CDR3 length is 15 residues.

The V call is TRBV5-4, the J call TRBJ1-2; D is perhaps TRBD1 (5 bases). V lost 0 bases to trimming and J lost 3 bases, with 12 bases between them. Germline CDR1 is SGHNT and CDR2 is YYREEE (reference sequence). The CDR3 is 15 amino acids. This CDR3 is CASSLGPGEDYGYTF. Written as DNA, the CDR3 is TGTGCCAGCAGCTTGGGACCGGGGGAGGACTATGGCTACACCTTC.